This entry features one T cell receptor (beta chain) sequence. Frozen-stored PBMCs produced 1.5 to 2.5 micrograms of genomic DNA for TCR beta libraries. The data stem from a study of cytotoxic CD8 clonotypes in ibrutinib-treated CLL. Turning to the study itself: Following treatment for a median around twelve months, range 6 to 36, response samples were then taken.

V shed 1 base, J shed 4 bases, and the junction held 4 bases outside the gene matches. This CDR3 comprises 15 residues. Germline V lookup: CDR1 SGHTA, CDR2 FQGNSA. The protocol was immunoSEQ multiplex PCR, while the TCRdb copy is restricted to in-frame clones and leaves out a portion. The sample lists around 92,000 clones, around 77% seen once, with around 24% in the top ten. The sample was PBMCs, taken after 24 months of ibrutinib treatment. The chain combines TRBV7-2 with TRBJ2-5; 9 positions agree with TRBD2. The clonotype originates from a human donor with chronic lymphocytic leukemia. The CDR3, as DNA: TGTGCCAGCAGCTTAGGCGGCGGGGGGGCAGAGACCCAGTACTTC. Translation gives CASSLGGGGAETQYF.